Below, 10 T cell receptor beta chains from the same sample are listed, as sequenced in a study of blood T cell repertoires in COVID-19. Produced via immunoSEQ multiplex PCR; TCRdb's table is partial and in-frame only. This table has 95,000 or so clones, around 90% appearing once. Sequenced input: peripheral blood. These receptors all come from a woman aged 70-85 years with acute or convalescent COVID-19.

This clone was recorded once. This chain uses TRBV10-3 with TRBJ2-3; D is unclear. The germline V gene has CDR1 ENHRY and CDR2 SYGVKD. The V end was cut by 6 bases, the J end by 2 bases, with 3 bases between. This CDR3 region has 11 residues. The CDR3 DNA reads TGTGCCATCAGGGCCACAGATACGCAGTATTTT. Translation gives CAIRATDTQYF.

This chain links TRBV5-1 with TRBJ2-1; 11 nucleotides line up with TRBD2. CDR1 is SGHRS, CDR2 YFSETQ, per germline. The ends lost 2 bases at V and 7 bases at J; junction bases unmatched: 5. The CDR3 is 15 amino acids. As DNA, the CDR3 is TGCGCCAGCAGCTTTAGCGGGAGGGCAGGGAATGAGCAGTTCTTC. This translates into CASSFSGRAGNEQFF.

The chain couples TRBV9 to TRBJ1-4; D possibly corresponds to TRBD1 (5 bases). Trimming left V 3 bases short and J 1 base short, with 16 bases between. Germline V lookup: CDR1 SGDLS, CDR2 YYNGEE. The CDR3 is 17 amino acids. CDR3 sequence reads: CASSGGGSSRTNEKLFF. The CDR3 DNA reads TGTGCCAGCAGCGGGGGGGGATCGTCCAGAACTAATGAAAAACTGTTTTTT.

J is TRBJ2-1 and V is TRBV5-6; a possible D gene is TRBD1 (6 bases). Germline V gene data show CDR1 as SGHDT and CDR2 as YYEEEE. The germline V and J ends were trimmed by 1 base and 6 bases, with 14 bases remaining between them. This CDR3 contains 15 residues. The CDR3: CASSLSYRAINEQFF. CDR3 DNA: TGTGCCAGCAGCTTGTCTTACAGGGCAATCAATGAGCAGTTCTTC. The whole variable domain, filled in from reference TRBV5-6 and TRBJ2-1, reads DAGVTQSPTHLIKTRGQQVTLRCSPKSGHDTVSWYQQALGQGPQFIFQYYEEEERQRGNFPDRFSGHQFPNYSSELNVNALLLGDSALYLCASSLSYRAINEQFFGPGTRLTVL.

This clone has just one count. The J gene is TRBJ1-2, the V gene TRBV2; no reliable D call. The V gene lost 1 base and the J gene lost 7 bases, with 10 bases spanning the gap. The CDR3 loop spans 13 amino acids. Germline loops: CDR1 SNHLY, CDR2 FYNNEI. Here the CDR3 reads CASSEDLIGGYTF. CDR3 bases: TGTGCCAGCAGTGAAGACTTAATCGGTGGCTACACCTTC.

The chain uses TRBV27 and TRBJ2-1, with 9 bases matching TRBD2. CDR1 is MNHEY, CDR2 SMNVEV, per germline (reference sequence). CDR3 size: 14 residues. V was clipped by 3 bases and J by 8 bases; unmatched bases: 5. The CDR3 DNA sequence: TGTGCCAGCAGTTTGCGGGAGGGTCATTATGAGCAGTTCTTC. Translating gives CASSLREGHYEQFF.

The rearrangement uses TRBV5-4 and TRBJ1-2; a weak D match, TRBD1 (5 bases). The germline V and J ends were trimmed by 2 bases and 0 bases, with 11 bases remaining between them. This CDR3 is 15 amino acids long. CDR1 is SGHNT and CDR2 is YYREEE in the germline V gene (reference sequence). The CDR3: CASSFGGLSNYGYTF. DNA for the CDR3: TGTGCCAGCAGCTTCGGGGGTCTCTCTAACTATGGCTACACCTTC. The whole variable domain, filled in from reference TRBV5-4 and TRBJ1-2, reads ETGVTQSPTHLIKTRGQQVTLRCSSQSGHNTVSWYQQALGQGPQFIFQYYREEENGRGNFPPRFSGLQFPNYSSELNVNALELDDSALYLCASSFGGLSNYGYTFGSGTRLTVV.

CDR3 sequence reads: CASSQEVGDQPQHF. CDR3 nucleotides: TGTGCCAGCAGCCAAGAGGTCGGGGATCAGCCCCAGCATTTT. This sequence joins TRBV4-2 and TRBJ1-5, with D unresolved. In germline, CDR1 is LGHNA, CDR2 YNFKEQ. The CDR3 is made up of 14 amino acids. Trimming shortened V by 0 bases and J by 5 bases, and 8 bases separated the two germline ends.

There are a few counts of this clone. This chain links TRBV4-1 with TRBJ1-1, with D tentatively TRBD1 (6 bases). Germline V gene sequence: CDR1 MGHRA, CDR2 YSYEKL. Trimming removed 0 bases at V and 1 base at J, with 15 bases between. The CDR3 is made up of 17 amino acids. CDR3 sequence reads: CASSQDGNRDPNTEAFF. The DNA of the CDR3 is TGCGCCAGCAGCCAAGATGGGAACAGGGACCCGAACACTGAAGCTTTCTTT.

V gene TRBV5-1 combines with J gene TRBJ2-2; D not certain. This CDR3 spans 12 amino acids. Germline-derived CDR1 and CDR2 are SGHRS and YFSETQ. The ends were cut back, 0 bases at V and 7 bases at J, with 4 bases in the middle. The CDR3 region is CASSLAVGELFF. CDR3 DNA sequence: TGCGCCAGCAGCTTGGCGGTCGGGGAGCTGTTTTTT. Looking up the rest from reference TRBV5-1 and TRBJ2-2 gives the full variable domain: KAGVTQTPRYLIKTRGQQVTLSCSPISGHRSVSWYQQTPGQGLQFLFEYFSETQRNKGNFPGRFSGRQFSNSRSEMNVSTLELGDSALYLCASSLAVGELFFGEGSRLTVL.